This TCR beta chain was obtained from a study of early T cells in non-severe SARS-CoV-2 infection. Study-wide background: From unsorted whole blood, bulk RNA was sequenced, and the chains remained unpaired. Notes on the study in general: Matching results from VDJdb favored anti-spike CD8 responses, leaving private and CD4 specificities undetected.

A single record per CDR3 protein comes from TCRdb applying MiXCR to the 5' RACE reads. The data contain 63,000 or so distinct CDR3 sequences, roughly 10% of them singletons. This clonotype was seen more than once but under ten times. Its target is unknown. Germline loops: CDR1 MNHEY, CDR2 SVGEGT. The length of the CDR3 is 12 residues. The V end was cut by 2 bases, the J end by 7 bases, with 9 bases between. The sample consisted of whole blood, taken at baseline. The TCR originated in an adult who was a healthcare worker with PCR-confirmed SARS-CoV-2 infection or an uninfected control (not recorded which). The gene calls are TRBV6-2 or TRBV6-3 and TRBJ2-7; TRBD2 is a possible D gene (6 bases). The CDR3 DNA reads as TGTGCCAGCAGTTACCCGCGGGATGAGCAGTACTTC. Translating gives CASSYPRDEQYF.